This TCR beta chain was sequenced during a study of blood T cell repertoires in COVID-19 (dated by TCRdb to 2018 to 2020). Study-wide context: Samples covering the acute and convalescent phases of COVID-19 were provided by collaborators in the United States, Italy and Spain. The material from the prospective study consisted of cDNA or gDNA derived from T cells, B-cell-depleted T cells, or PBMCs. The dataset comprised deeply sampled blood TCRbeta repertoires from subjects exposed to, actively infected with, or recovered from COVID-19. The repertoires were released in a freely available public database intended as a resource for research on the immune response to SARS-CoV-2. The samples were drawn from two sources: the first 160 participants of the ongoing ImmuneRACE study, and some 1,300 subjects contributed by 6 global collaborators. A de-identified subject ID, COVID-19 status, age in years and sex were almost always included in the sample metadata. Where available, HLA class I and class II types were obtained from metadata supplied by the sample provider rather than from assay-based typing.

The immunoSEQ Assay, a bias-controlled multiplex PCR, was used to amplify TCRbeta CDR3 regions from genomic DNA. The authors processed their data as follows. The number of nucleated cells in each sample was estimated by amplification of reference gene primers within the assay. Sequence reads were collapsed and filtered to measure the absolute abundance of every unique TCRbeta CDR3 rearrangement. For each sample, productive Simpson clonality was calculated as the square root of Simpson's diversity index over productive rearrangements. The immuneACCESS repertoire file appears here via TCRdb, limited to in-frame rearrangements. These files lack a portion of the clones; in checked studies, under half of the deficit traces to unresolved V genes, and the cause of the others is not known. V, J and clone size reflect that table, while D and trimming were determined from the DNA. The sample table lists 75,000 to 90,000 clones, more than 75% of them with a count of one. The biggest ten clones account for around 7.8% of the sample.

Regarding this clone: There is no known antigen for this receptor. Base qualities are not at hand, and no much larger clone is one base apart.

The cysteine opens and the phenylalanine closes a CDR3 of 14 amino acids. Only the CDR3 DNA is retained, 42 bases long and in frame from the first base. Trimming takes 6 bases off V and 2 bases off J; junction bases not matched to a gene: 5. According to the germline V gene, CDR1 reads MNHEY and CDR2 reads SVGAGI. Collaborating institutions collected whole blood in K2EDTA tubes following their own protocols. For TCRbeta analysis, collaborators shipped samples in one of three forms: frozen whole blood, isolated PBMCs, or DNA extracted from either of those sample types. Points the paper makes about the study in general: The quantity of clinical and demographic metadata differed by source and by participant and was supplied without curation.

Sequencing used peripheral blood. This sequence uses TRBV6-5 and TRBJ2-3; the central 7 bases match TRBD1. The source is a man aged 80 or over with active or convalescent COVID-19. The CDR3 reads CASRQGLTTDTQYF. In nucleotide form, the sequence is TGTGCCAGCAGACAGGGGCTAACCACAGATACGCAGTATTTT.